These 3 T cell receptor beta chains were all obtained from the same sample, sequenced in a study of T cells in Graves' hyperthyroidism and ophthalmopathy. The investigators amplified TCR beta CDR3 regions from RNA transcripts. The study used the HTBI primer set for a first-round RT-PCR of the TCR CDR3. TCRdb ran MiXCR on the multiplex PCR reads and lists one entry per CDR3 protein. This table holds around 620,000 distinct CDR3 sequences, approximately 44% found once. The sequenced sample was peripheral blood or thyroid tissue (not recorded which). Receptors originate from an adult woman with Graves' disease, either hyperthyroidism or ophthalmopathy (not recorded which).

CDR3 loop: CASSLNQGRSVISNQPQYF. The CDR3 nucleotides read TGTGCCAGCAGCCTGAACCAGGGGCGATCAGTTATTAGCAATCAGCCCCAGTACTTC. The V call is TRBV12-3 or TRBV12-4, the J call TRBJ2-5; weak D call: TRBD1 (6 bases). V lost 6 bases to trimming and J lost 9 bases, with 35 bases between them. There are 19 residues in the CDR3.

The chain couples TRBV9 to TRBJ2-2; 7 positions match TRBD2. CDR1 is SGDLS and CDR2 is YYNGEE in the germline V gene. J gave up 0 bases and V 3 bases, and 5 bases lay outside the gene matches. The length of the CDR3 is 16 residues. The CDR3 spells CASSALGTTNTGELFF. The DNA of the CDR3 is TGTGCCAGCAGCGCCCTCGGGACTACGAACACCGGGGAGCTGTTTTTT.

This CDR3 is CASPGTSGRDYEQYF. The CDR3 nucleotides read TGTGCCAGCCCAGGGACTAGCGGGAGAGACTACGAGCAGTACTTC. The chain carries TRBV25-1 and TRBJ2-7; TRBD2 aligns across 14 bases. Trimming cost V 8 bases and J 3 bases; bases outside gene matches: 6. There are 15 residues in the CDR3. The germline V gene encodes CDR1 MGHDK and CDR2 SYGVNS.